The next 20 T cell receptor beta chains were all read from a single sample in a study of shared clonotypes between healthy human individuals. Produced via immunoSEQ multiplex PCR; TCRdb's table is partial and in-frame only. The table includes 550,000 to 650,000 clones, approximately 96% detected once. Positively selected for CCR7, the CD45RO-negative cells used as naive CD8 cells excluded terminally differentiated effector memory CD45RA+ cells. What was sequenced was naive CD8+ T cells sorted from blood. The receptors here all came from a woman under 40 in good health.

Only one count was recorded for this clone. The gene calls are TRBV11-2 and TRBJ1-3, with unresolved D. V shed 0 bases and J shed 2 bases, with 5 bases lying between them. Germline V gene data show CDR1 as SGHAT and CDR2 as FQNNGV. The CDR3 runs 14 residues. The CDR3 nucleotides read TGTGCCAGCAGCTTAGATAGGGCTGGAAACACCATATATTTT. This translates into CASSLDRAGNTIYF. The whole variable domain, filled in from reference TRBV11-2 and TRBJ1-3, reads EAGVAQSPRYKIIEKRQSVAFWCNPISGHATLYWYQQILGQGPKLLIQFQNNGVVDDSQLPKDRFSAERLKGVDSTLKIQPAKLEDSAVYLCASSLDRAGNTIYFGEGSWLTVV.

The V and J genes are TRBV29-1 and TRBJ1-1, with D hard to call. The CDR3 is 12 residues long. Trimming took 0 bases from V and 0 from J, leaving 2 bases between them. Germline V gene sequence: CDR1 SQVTM, CDR2 ANQGSEA. In DNA form, the CDR3 reads TGCAGCGTTGAAGACATGAACACTGAAGCTTTCTTT. This encodes CSVEDMNTEAFF.

The chain joins TRBV11-2 to TRBJ2-3, with no clear D. Germline lookup yields CDR1 SGHAT and CDR2 FQNNGV. The CDR3 extends over 15 amino acids. With 3 bases removed from V and 3 bases from J, the gap between germline ends came to 13 bases. CDR3 sequence: CASSFWVAITDTQYF. The CDR3 DNA reads as TGTGCCAGCAGCTTTTGGGTGGCGATAACAGATACGCAGTATTTT.

The V gene is TRBV19, the J gene TRBJ1-4, with TRBD1 identical over 7 bases. Germline-derived CDR1 and CDR2 are LNHDA and SQIVND (reference sequence). Trimming cost V 5 bases and J 1 base; bases outside gene matches: 4. CDR3 length: 15 residues. CDR3 loop: CASSPWDRTNEKLFF. The CDR3 DNA sequence: TGTGCCAGTAGTCCCTGGGACAGAACTAATGAAAAACTGTTTTTT. Full variable domain (outside the CDR3, taken from reference TRBV19 and TRBJ1-4): DGGITQSPKYLFRKEGQNVTLSCEQNLNHDAMYWYRQDPGQGLRLIYYSQIVNDFQKGDIAEGYSVSREKKESFPLTVTSAQKNPTAFYLCASSPWDRTNEKLFFGSGTQLSVL.

The genes are TRBV19 and TRBJ1-6; D is uncertain. V lost 5 bases to trimming and J lost 7 bases, with 6 bases between them. The length of the CDR3 is 12 residues. Germline V CDR1 and CDR2: LNHDA, SQIVND (reference sequence). The CDR3 DNA follows: TGTGCCAGTAGTCCGCAGAATTCACCCCTCCACTTT. Translating gives CASSPQNSPLHF.

This clone was counted a few times. Here the CDR3 reads CASSQWTERMNTEAFF. The DNA for the CDR3 is TGCGCCAGCAGCCAATGGACGGAACGCATGAACACTGAAGCTTTCTTT. The V call is TRBV4-1, the J call TRBJ1-1; D is uncertain. V shed 2 bases and J shed 0 bases, with 13 bases lying between them. The CDR3 length is 16 residues. CDR1 is MGHRA, CDR2 YSYEKL, per germline.

The genes are TRBV4-1 and TRBJ1-5; D remains unclear. The length of the CDR3 is 14 residues. Trimming stripped 5 bases from V and 5 bases from J, with 13 bases between. Looked up from germline, CDR1 is MGHRA and CDR2 is YSYEKL. In nucleotides, the CDR3 is TGCGCCAGCAGCTCCCACGGGCGGGATCAGCCCCAGCATTTT. This gives the protein CASSSHGRDQPQHF.

This clone was counted a single time. V and J are TRBV28 and TRBJ1-5; no reliable D call. Trimming removed 2 bases from V and 3 bases from J, with 14 bases in between. The CDR3 is 16 residues long. Germline lookup yields CDR1 MDHEN and CDR2 SYDVKM. The CDR3 loop reads CASSLDKDGSNQPQHF. The DNA for the CDR3 is TGTGCCAGCAGTTTAGATAAGGACGGCTCCAATCAGCCCCAGCATTTT.

There are a few counts of this clone. Other DNA variants within this sample encode the same CDR3. CDR3 loop: CASSLGQTYEQYF. The CDR3 nucleotides read TGTGCCAGCAGTTTAGGACAGACCTACGAGCAGTACTTC. The V call is TRBV27, the J call TRBJ2-7; maybe TRBD1 (6 bases). Germline-derived CDR1 and CDR2 are MNHEY and SMNVEV (reference sequence). V lost 2 bases and J 2 bases, leaving 7 bases between the germline ends. The CDR3 loop spans 13 amino acids.

The CDR3 bases are TGTGCCTGGAGTGTACCGGTAGCGGGAGGCGAGCAGTACTTC. This gives the protein CAWSVPVAGGEQYF. The rearrangement uses TRBV30 and TRBJ2-7, with TRBD2 matching over 10 bases. The germline V gene encodes CDR1 GTSNPN and CDR2 SVGIG (reference sequence). Unmatched junction bases numbered 5, after V lost 0 bases and J lost 6 bases. This CDR3 contains 14 residues.

This chain uses TRBV27 with TRBJ2-7; D is undetermined. The CDR3 spans 13 residues. Trimming stripped 3 bases from V and 3 bases from J, with 9 bases between. Germline V gene data show CDR1 as MNHEY and CDR2 as SMNVEV (reference sequence). Here the CDR3 DNA reads TGTGCCAGCAGTTTTTCCAGACTCTACGAGCAGTACTTC. It codes for CASSFSRLYEQYF.

V usage is TRBV28 and J usage is TRBJ2-5, with D unresolved. Trimming took off 3 bases at V and 5 bases at J, with 16 bases between the two ends. Germline V gives CDR1 MDHEN, CDR2 SYDVKM. The CDR3 is 15 residues long. The CDR3 is CASSLAVADFETQYF. In DNA, the CDR3 is TGTGCCAGCAGTTTGGCTGTGGCAGATTTCGAGACCCAGTACTTC.

This chain joins TRBV6-5 and TRBJ1-2; D is unclear. V lost 3 bases to trimming and J lost 2 bases, with 16 bases between them. The CDR3 extends over 16 amino acids. The germline gives CDR1 MNHEY, CDR2 SVGAGI. CDR3 nucleotides: TGTGCCAGCAGTTATAGGTCGGGAACAGTCAACTATGGCTACACCTTC. This gives the protein CASSYRSGTVNYGYTF.

The chain couples TRBV4-1 to TRBJ2-7, with D perhaps matching TRBD1 or TRBD2 (5 bases each). The CDR3 spans 15 residues. Looked up from germline, CDR1 is MGHRA and CDR2 is YSYEKL. The ends were cut back, 1 base at V and 3 bases at J, with 13 bases in the middle. The CDR3 sequence: CASSQAGRRGYEQYF. As DNA, the CDR3 is TGCGCCAGCAGCCAAGCGGGACGCCGGGGCTACGAGCAGTACTTC.

The chain uses TRBV10-3 and TRBJ2-1; 11 nucleotides line up with TRBD2. J gave up 2 bases and V 8 bases, and 2 bases lay outside the gene matches. From germline, CDR1 is ENHRY and CDR2 SYGVKD. The CDR3 loop spans 14 amino acids. The CDR3, as DNA: TGTGCCATCCGGGGACTAGCGGCCTACAATGAGCAGTTCTTC. Residues: CAIRGLAAYNEQFF.

CDR3 DNA: TGTGCCAGCTCTGAACCGGGACTAGCGGGATCTTCTTCCTCCTCCTACAATGAGCAGTTCTTC. This codes for CASSEPGLAGSSSSSYNEQFF. The rearrangement joins TRBV13 to TRBJ2-1; 13 nucleotides line up with TRBD2. With V trimmed by 8 bases and J by 0 bases, 19 bases remained unmatched. Germline CDR1 reads PRHDT; CDR2 reads FYEKMQ (reference sequence). The CDR3 has 21 residues.

This clone was observed a single time. The V gene is TRBV5-4, the J gene TRBJ2-2; 7 bases are shared with TRBD2. The CDR3 length is 12 residues. V dropped 7 bases and J dropped 6; count of bases not matched to a gene: 3. The germline V gene encodes CDR1 SGHNT and CDR2 YYREEE (reference sequence). This chain's CDR3 is CASAAGAGELFF. CDR3 DNA sequence: TGTGCCAGCGCGGCGGGAGCCGGGGAGCTGTTTTTT.

This chain uses TRBV9 with TRBJ1-2; no firm D call. Per germline, CDR1 SGDLS and CDR2 YYNGEE. The CDR3 covers 14 residues. V was trimmed by 0 bases and J by 1 base, leaving 7 bases between them. CDR3 coding DNA: TGTGCCAGCAGCGTAGGTTTAGGTAACTATGGCTACACCTTC. Translation gives CASSVGLGNYGYTF.

In this sample, this clone turned up once. The CDR3 sequence: CASSTLAANTGELFF. CDR3 sequence (DNA): TGTGCCAGCAGCACCTTAGCTGCGAACACCGGGGAGCTGTTTTTT. This chain links TRBV27 with TRBJ2-2, with unresolved D. The CDR3 covers 15 residues. CDR1 MNHEY and CDR2 SMNVEV come from the germline V gene (reference sequence). V gave up 6 bases and J gave up 0 bases, with 11 bases separating them.

The chain uses TRBV29-1 and TRBJ2-7, with 7 bases fitting TRBD1. The CDR3 runs to 13 residues. CDR1 SQVTM and CDR2 ANQGSEA come from the germline V gene. Trimming at V came to 6 bases and at J to 2 bases, leaving 7 bases not matched to a gene. CDR3 in DNA: TGCAGCGTGCGGACAGGAAGAACCTACGAGCAGTACTTC. This gives the protein CSVRTGRTYEQYF.